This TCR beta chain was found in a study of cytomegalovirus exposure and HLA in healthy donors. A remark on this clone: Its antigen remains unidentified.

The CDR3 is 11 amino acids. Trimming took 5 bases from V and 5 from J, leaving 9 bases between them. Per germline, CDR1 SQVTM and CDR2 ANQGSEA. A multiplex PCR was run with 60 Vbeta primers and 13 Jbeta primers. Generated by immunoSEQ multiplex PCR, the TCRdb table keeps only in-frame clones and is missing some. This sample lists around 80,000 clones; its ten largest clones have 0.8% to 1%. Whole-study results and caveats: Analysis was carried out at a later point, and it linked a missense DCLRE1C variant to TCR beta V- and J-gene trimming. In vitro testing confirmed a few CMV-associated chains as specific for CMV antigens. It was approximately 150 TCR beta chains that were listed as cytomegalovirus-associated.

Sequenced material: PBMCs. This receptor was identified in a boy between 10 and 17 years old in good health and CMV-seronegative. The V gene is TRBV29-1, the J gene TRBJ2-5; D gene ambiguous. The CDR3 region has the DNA TGCAGCGTTCCAACTATGGAGACCCAGTACTTC. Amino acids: CSVPTMETQYF.